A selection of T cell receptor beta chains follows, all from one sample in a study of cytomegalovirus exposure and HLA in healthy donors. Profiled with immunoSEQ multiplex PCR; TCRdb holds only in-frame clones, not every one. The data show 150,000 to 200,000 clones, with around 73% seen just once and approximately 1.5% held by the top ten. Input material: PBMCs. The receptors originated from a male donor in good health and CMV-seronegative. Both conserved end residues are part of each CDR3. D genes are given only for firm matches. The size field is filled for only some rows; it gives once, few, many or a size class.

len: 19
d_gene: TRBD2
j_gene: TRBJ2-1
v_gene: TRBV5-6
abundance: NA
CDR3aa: CASSPKRREEPSSYNEQFF
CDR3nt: TGTGCCAGCAGCCCCAAGCGGCGGGAGGAACCAAGCTCCTACAATGAGCAGTTCTTC

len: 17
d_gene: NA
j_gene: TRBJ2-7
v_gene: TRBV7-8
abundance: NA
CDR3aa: CASSLGVLAGAPYEQYF
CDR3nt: TGTGCCAGCAGCTTAGGGGTTCTGGCAGGGGCTCCCTACGAGCAGTACTTC

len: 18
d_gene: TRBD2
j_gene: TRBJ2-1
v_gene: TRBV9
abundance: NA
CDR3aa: CASSVGIAGASFSDEQFF
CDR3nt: TGTGCCAGCAGCGTAGGGATAGCGGGAGCATCTTTCTCGGATGAGCAGTTCTTC

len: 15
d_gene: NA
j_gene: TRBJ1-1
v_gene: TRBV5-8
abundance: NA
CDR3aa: CASSFQGPGSTEAFF
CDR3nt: TGTGCCAGCAGCTTTCAAGGACCAGGGTCCACTGAAGCTTTCTTT

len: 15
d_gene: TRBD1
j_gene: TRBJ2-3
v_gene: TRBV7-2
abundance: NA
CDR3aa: CASSFAGQGTDTQYF
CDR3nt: TGTGCCAGCAGCTTCGCGGGACAGGGGACAGATACGCAGTATTTT

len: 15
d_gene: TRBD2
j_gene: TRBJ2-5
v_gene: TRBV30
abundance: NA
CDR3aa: CAWSIAGGPGETQYF
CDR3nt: TGTGCCTGGAGTATAGCGGGAGGGCCGGGTGAGACCCAGTACTTC

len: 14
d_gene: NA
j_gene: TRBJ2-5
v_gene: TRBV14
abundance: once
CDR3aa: CASSPIRGRETQYF
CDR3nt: TGTGCCAGCAGCCCGATCCGGGGGAGGGAGACCCAGTACTTC

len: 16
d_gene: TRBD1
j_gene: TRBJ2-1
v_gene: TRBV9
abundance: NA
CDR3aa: CASSLLGDRLYNEQFF
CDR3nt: TGTGCCAGCAGCTTATTAGGGGACAGGCTTTACAATGAGCAGTTCTTC

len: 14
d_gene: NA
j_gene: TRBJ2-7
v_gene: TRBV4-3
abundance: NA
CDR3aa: CASSQKRSGKEQYF
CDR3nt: TGCGCCAGCAGCCAAAAGCGTTCGGGGAAAGAGCAGTACTTC

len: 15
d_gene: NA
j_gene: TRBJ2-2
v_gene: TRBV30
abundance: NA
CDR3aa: CAWRGGRKNTGELFF
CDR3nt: TGTGCCTGGAGAGGGGGTCGGAAGAACACCGGGGAGCTGTTTTTT

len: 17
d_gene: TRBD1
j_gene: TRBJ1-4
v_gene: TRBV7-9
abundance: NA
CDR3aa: CASSLLGQGILGEKLFF
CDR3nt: TGTGCCAGCAGCTTATTGGGACAGGGGATTTTGGGTGAAAAACTGTTTTTT

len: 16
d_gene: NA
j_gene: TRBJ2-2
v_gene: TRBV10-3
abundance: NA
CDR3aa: CAISESYRGGTGELFF
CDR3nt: TGTGCCATCAGTGAGTCGTACAGGGGGGGAACCGGGGAGCTGTTTTTT

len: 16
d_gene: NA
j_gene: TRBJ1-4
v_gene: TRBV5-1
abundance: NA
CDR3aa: CASSSSGDPTNEKLFF
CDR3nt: TGCGCCAGCAGCAGCTCAGGCGATCCAACTAATGAAAAACTGTTTTTT

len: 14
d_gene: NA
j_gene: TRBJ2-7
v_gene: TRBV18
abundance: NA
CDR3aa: CASSLSTASYEQYF
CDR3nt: TGTGCCAGCTCACTATCGACAGCGAGCTACGAGCAGTACTTC

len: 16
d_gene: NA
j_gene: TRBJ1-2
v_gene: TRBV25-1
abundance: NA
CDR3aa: CASSDLRVGEAYGYTF
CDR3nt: TGTGCCAGCAGTGACCTTCGGGTAGGGGAGGCCTATGGCTACACCTTC

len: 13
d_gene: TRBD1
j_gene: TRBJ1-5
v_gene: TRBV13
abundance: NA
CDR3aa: CASSLRGQRPQHF
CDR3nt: TGTGCCAGCAGCCTCAGGGGGCAGCGGCCCCAGCATTTT

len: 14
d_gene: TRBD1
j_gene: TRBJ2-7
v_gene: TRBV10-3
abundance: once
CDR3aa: CAISDGTGVYEQYF
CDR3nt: TGTGCCATCAGCGATGGGACAGGTGTTTACGAGCAGTACTTC

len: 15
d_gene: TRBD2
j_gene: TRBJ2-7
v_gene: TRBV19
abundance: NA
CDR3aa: CASSIVPSGRREQYF
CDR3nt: TGTGCCAGTAGTATAGTTCCTAGCGGGAGACGCGAGCAGTACTTC

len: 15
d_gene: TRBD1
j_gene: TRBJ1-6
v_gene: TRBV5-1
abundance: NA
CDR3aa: CASSVTQGVGTPLHF
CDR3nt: TGCGCCAGCAGCGTTACACAGGGGGTCGGTACACCCCTCCACTTT

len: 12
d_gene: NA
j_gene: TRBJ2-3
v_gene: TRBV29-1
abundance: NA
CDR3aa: CSAFRGTDTQYF
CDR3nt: TGCAGCGCCTTTAGGGGGACAGATACGCAGTATTTT

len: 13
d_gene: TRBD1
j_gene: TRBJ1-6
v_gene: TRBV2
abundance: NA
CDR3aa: CASRDRANSPLHF
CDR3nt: TGTGCCAGCAGGGACAGGGCGAATTCACCCCTCCACTTT

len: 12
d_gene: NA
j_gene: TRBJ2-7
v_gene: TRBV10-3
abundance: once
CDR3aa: CAISRDYYEQYF
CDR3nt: TGTGCCATAAGCAGGGATTACTACGAGCAGTACTTC

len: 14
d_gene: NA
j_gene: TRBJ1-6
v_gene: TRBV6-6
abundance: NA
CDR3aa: CASTVTGLNSPLHF
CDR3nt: TGTGCCAGCACCGTAACAGGCCTTAATTCACCCCTCCACTTT

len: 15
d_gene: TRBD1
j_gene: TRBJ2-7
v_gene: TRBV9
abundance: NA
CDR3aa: CASSARQGISDEQYF
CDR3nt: TGTGCCAGCAGCGCCAGACAGGGGATTAGCGACGAGCAGTACTTC

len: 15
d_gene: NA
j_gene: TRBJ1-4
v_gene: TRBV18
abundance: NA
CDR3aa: CASSREGGANEKLFF
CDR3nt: TGTGCCAGCTCACGGGAAGGGGGAGCTAATGAAAAACTGTTTTTT

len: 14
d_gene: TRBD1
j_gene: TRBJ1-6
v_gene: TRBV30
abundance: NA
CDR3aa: CARSGTGLNSPLHF
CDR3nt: TGTGCCCGGAGTGGGACAGGGTTGAATTCACCCCTCCACTTT

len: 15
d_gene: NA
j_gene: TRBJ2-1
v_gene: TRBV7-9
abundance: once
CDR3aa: CASSFRVSSYNEQFF
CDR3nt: TGTGCCAGCAGCTTCCGGGTCAGCTCCTACAATGAGCAGTTCTTC

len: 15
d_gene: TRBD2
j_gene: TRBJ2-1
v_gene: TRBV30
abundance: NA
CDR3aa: CAWTSGLAGSDREFF
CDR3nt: TGTGCCTGGACCTCGGGACTAGCGGGGTCTGATCGAGAGTTCTTC

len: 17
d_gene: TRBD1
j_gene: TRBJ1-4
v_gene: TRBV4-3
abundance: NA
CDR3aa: CASSPQLGGPTNEKLFF
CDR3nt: TGCGCCAGCAGCCCTCAGTTAGGGGGCCCGACTAATGAAAAACTGTTTTTT

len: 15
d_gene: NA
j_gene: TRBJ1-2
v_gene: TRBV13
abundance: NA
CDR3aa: CASSVQRGGEYGYTF
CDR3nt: TGTGCCAGCAGCGTACAGAGGGGGGGGGAGTATGGCTACACCTTC

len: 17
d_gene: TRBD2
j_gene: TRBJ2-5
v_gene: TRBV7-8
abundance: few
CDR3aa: CASSLFLAGGHWETQYF
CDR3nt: TGTGCCAGCAGCTTATTTCTAGCGGGGGGGCACTGGGAGACCCAGTACTTC

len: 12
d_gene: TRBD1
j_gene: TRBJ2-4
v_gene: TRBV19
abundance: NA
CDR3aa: CASGQGENIQYF
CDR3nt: TGTGCCAGTGGACAGGGGGAAAACATTCAGTACTTC

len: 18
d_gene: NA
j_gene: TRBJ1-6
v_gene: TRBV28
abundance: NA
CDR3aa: CASSLLSGRSSYNSPLHF
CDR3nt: TGTGCCAGCAGTTTATTATCTGGCCGGAGCTCCTATAATTCACCCCTCCACTTT

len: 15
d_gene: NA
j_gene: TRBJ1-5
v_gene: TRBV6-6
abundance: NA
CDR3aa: CASSYSRGSNQPQHF
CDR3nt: TGTGCCAGCAGTTACTCGCGGGGTAGCAATCAGCCCCAGCATTTT

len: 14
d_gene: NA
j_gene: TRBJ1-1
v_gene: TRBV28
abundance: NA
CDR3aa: CASSLWTGNTEAFF
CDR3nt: TGTGCCAGCAGTTTATGGACGGGGAACACTGAAGCTTTCTTT

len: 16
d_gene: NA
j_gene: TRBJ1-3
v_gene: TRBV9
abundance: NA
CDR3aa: CASSVVPMTTGNTIYF
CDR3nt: TGTGCCAGCAGCGTAGTGCCCATGACTACTGGAAACACCATATATTTT

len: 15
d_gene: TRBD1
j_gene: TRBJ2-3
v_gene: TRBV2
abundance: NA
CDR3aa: CASSTQGDGTDTQYF
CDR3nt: TGTGCCAGCAGTACACAGGGGGATGGCACAGATACGCAGTATTTT

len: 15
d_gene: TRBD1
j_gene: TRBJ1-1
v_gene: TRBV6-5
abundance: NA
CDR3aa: CASSYQATGGTEAFF
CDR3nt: TGTGCCAGCAGTTACCAGGCAACAGGGGGAACTGAAGCTTTCTTT

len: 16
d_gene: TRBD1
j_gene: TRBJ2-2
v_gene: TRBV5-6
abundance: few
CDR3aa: CASSRPGTANTGELFF
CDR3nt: TGTGCCAGCAGTAGGCCCGGGACAGCGAACACCGGGGAGCTGTTTTTT

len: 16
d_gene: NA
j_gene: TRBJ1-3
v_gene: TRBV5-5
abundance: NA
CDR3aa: CASSLGTVLSGNTIYF
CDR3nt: TGTGCCAGCAGCTTGGGGACAGTCCTATCTGGAAACACCATATATTTT

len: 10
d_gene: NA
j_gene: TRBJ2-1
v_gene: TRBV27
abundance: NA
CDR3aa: CASGGNEQFF
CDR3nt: TGTGCCAGCGGAGGGAATGAGCAGTTCTTC

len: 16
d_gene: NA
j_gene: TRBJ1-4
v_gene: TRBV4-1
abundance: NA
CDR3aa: CASSQDGPRAAEKLFF
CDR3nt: TGCGCCAGCAGCCAAGATGGGCCCAGGGCGGCGGAAAAACTGTTTTTT